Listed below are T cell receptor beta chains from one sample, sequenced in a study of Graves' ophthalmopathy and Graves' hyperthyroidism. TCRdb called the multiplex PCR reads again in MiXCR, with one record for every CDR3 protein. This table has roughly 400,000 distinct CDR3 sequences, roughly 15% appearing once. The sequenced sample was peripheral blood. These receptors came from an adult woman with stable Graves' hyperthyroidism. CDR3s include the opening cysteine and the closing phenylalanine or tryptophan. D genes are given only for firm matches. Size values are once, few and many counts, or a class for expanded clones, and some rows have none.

DNA: TGCGCCAGCAGCAGACGGACAGGGGTCAGTCAGCCCCAGCATTTT; CDR3: CASSRRTGVSQPQHF; size: -; D: TRBD1; J: TRBJ1-5; V: TRBV5-1
DNA: TGTGCCTGGAGCTCCCCGGCGTGGAGCACTGAAGCTTTCTTT; CDR3: CAWSSPAWSTEAFF; size: -; D: -; J: TRBJ1-1; V: TRBV30
DNA: TGTGCCATCAGTACATCGACAGGGGACCGCTACGAGCAGTACTTC; CDR3: CAISTSTGDRYEQYF; size: few; D: TRBD1; J: TRBJ2-7; V: TRBV10-3
DNA: TGTGCCAGCAGCCAAGATAGGCGCAACCAAGAGACCCAGTACTTC; CDR3: CASSQDRRNQETQYF; size: many; D: -; J: TRBJ2-5; V: TRBV4-2
DNA: TGTGCCAGCAGTTTACCGCCGGGGAATAACTATGGCTACACCTTC; CDR3: CASSLPPGNNYGYTF; size: many; D: -; J: TRBJ1-2; V: TRBV28
DNA: TGTGCCAGCACCATCTCAGGGGGCGCCGGCACCGGGGAGCTGTTTTTT; CDR3: CASTISGGAGTGELFF; size: many; D: TRBD1; J: TRBJ2-2; V: TRBV12-3/TRBV12-4
DNA: TGTGCCAGCTGTTACCCCACGGATTCCTATAATTCATCCCTCCACTTT; CDR3: CASCYPTDSYNSSLHF; size: -; D: -; J: TRBJ1-6; V: TRBV6-2/TRBV6-3
DNA: TGTGCCAGCAGTTTATATCCGGGACTAGCTGTGGGATACGAGCAGTACTTC; CDR3: CASSLYPGLAVGYEQYF; size: -; D: TRBD2; J: TRBJ2-7; V: TRBV28
DNA: TGCGCCAGCAGCTTAAGCGGGAGCCGGCAAGAGACCCAGTACTTC; CDR3: CASSLSGSRQETQYF; size: few; D: TRBD2; J: TRBJ2-5; V: TRBV5-1
DNA: TGCAGTGCTAGATCTTACACTGAAGCTTTCTTT; CDR3: CSARSYTEAFF; size: many; D: -; J: TRBJ1-1; V: TRBV20-1
DNA: TGTGCCAGCAGCTTAGGTGTGGGCGGACAGTGGGCCTACGAGCAGTACTTC; CDR3: CASSLGVGGQWAYEQYF; size: many; D: -; J: TRBJ2-7; V: TRBV11-2
DNA: TGTGCCAGCAGCTTATCCCGGTCCACCACCTACGAGCAGTACTTC; CDR3: CASSLSRSTTYEQYF; size: -; D: -; J: TRBJ2-7; V: TRBV7-2
DNA: TGTGCCAGCTCCCCCAGCCTCCAAGAGACCCAGTACTTC; CDR3: CASSPSLQETQYF; size: -; D: -; J: TRBJ2-5; V: TRBV18
DNA: TGTGCCAGCAGGTCTAGCGGGCGGACAGATACGCAGTATTTT; CDR3: CASRSSGRTDTQYF; size: few; D: TRBD2; J: TRBJ2-3; V: TRBV12-3/TRBV12-4
DNA: TGTGCCAGCAGTTTGGGACAGGGTCTCAATGAGCAGTACTTC; CDR3: CASSLGQGLNEQYF; size: many; D: TRBD1; J: TRBJ2-7; V: TRBV27
DNA: TGTGCCAGCACCTTGGACAGGGGGAGTTTCGGCACTGAAGCTTTCTTT; CDR3: CASTLDRGSFGTEAFF; size: many; D: TRBD1; J: TRBJ1-1; V: TRBV2
DNA: TGTGCCAGCAGCCTACAGGGGTGGGAGCAGTACTTC; CDR3: CASSLQGWEQYF; size: many; D: TRBD1; J: TRBJ2-7; V: TRBV5-6